The 25 T cell receptor beta chains below were found in one sample sequenced in a study of blood T cell repertoires in COVID-19 (dated by TCRdb to the early 2020s). Libraries came from the immunoSEQ multiplex PCR assay. TCRdb took over this immuneACCESS table, retaining in-frame rearrangements with V and J assigned. Such tables are incomplete; in checked studies, under half of the missing clones stem from an unresolved V gene, and the remainder is unexplained. In all, the sample holds about 250,000 clones, and 75% to 90% of those were seen once. The ten most abundant clones make up more than 5% of the sample. Sequences were obtained from PBMCs or T cells enriched from blood (not recorded which). These TCRs come from a woman aged 25 to 39 with acute COVID-19.

The gene calls are TRBV16 and TRBJ1-2; tentative D call: TRBD1 (5 bases). The germline V gene has CDR1 KGHSY and CDR2 FQNENV. This CDR3 spans 16 amino acids. Trimming removed 2 bases from V and 7 bases from J, with 20 bases in between. The CDR3 is CASSQRSPGTLVGYTF. The CDR3 DNA reads TGTGCCAGCAGCCAAAGATCCCCAGGGACTTTGGTTGGCTACACCTTC.

This chain joins TRBV5-5 and TRBJ1-6; D is ambiguous. The CDR3 length is 17 residues. Germline V gives CDR1 SGHKS, CDR2 YYEKEE (reference sequence). Trimming shortened V by 1 base and J by 7 bases, and 18 bases separated the two germline ends. In DNA, the CDR3 is TGTGCCAGCAGCTTGTTCCCGAGTGCAGGAGGGAATTCACCCCTCCACTTT. Protein sequence: CASSLFPSAGGNSPLHF.

The rearrangement links TRBV5-1 to TRBJ1-3, with 10 positions matching TRBD1. Germline assignment: CDR1 SGHRS and CDR2 YFSETQ. V lost 4 bases to trimming and J lost 7 bases; unmatched junction nucleotides: 8. The CDR3 runs 15 residues. CDR3 residues: CASSGNEGQGNTIYF. Written as DNA, the CDR3 is TGCGCCAGCAGCGGAAACGAGGGACAGGGGAACACCATATATTTT.

The V and J genes are TRBV19 and TRBJ2-3; TRBD1 matches 8 bases. J was trimmed by 4 bases and V by 8 bases; bases with no gene match: 11. CDR1 is LNHDA, CDR2 SQIVND, per germline (reference sequence). CDR3 length equals 15 residues. This chain's CDR3 is CASSDRGEAADTQYF. CDR3 nucleotides: TGTGCCAGTTCAGACAGGGGTGAAGCGGCAGATACGCAGTATTTT.

This clone was found a few times. The rearrangement links TRBV24-1 to TRBJ1-2, with no clear D. V was shortened by 5 bases and J by 4 bases, with 10 bases between the two germline ends. The CDR3 is 13 residues long. Germline loops: CDR1 KGHDR, CDR2 SFDVKD. The chain's CDR3 is CATSAGSGYGYTF. The DNA of the CDR3 is TGTGCCACCAGTGCGGGATCCGGCTATGGCTACACCTTC.

This chain links TRBV2 with TRBJ1-3; possible D gene TRBD1, 6 bases. CDR1 is SNHLY, CDR2 FYNNEI, per germline. With 2 bases removed from V and 1 base from J, the gap between germline ends came to 12 bases. This CDR3 spans 16 amino acids. The CDR3 loop reads CASSEHRARSGNTIYF. In nucleotides, the CDR3 is TGTGCCAGCAGTGAACACAGGGCTAGGTCTGGAAACACCATATATTTT.

Here the CDR3 DNA reads TGTGCCAGCAGGACAGGGGGCGGGTATGAAAAACTGTTTTTT. Translated: CASRTGGGYEKLFF. This sequence joins TRBV27 and TRBJ1-4, with 10 bases aligning to TRBD1. The CDR3 runs 14 residues. The germline gives CDR1 MNHEY, CDR2 SMNVEV (reference sequence). With 6 bases clipped from V and 6 bases from J, the junction kept 4 bases outside the gene matches.

The chain recombines TRBV6-5 with TRBJ1-2; D gene uncertain. V lost 0 bases and J 0 bases, leaving 5 bases between the germline ends. Germline V gene lookup returns CDR1 MNHEY and CDR2 SVGAGI. The CDR3 runs to 14 residues. The CDR3 region is CASSYSATNYGYTF. CDR3 in DNA: TGTGCCAGCAGTTACTCGGCAACTAACTATGGCTACACCTTC.

The rearrangement joins TRBV28 to TRBJ2-1; 8 positions agree with TRBD1. The CDR3 is 15 amino acids. V lost 4 bases to trimming and J lost 6 bases; unmatched junction nucleotides: 8. The germline V gene encodes CDR1 MDHEN and CDR2 SYDVKM. CDR3 protein: CASSSSRQGINEQFF. CDR3 nucleotide sequence: TGTGCCAGCAGTTCCTCTCGACAGGGGATCAATGAGCAGTTCTTC. Looking up the rest from reference TRBV28 and TRBJ2-1 gives the full variable domain: DVKVTQSSRYLVKRTGEKVFLECVQDMDHENMFWYRQDPGLGLRLIYFSYDVKMKEKGDIPEGYSVSREKKERFSLILESASTNQTSMYLCASSSSRQGINEQFFGPGTRLTVL.

V gene TRBV19 combines with J gene TRBJ1-2; D gene ambiguous. From germline, CDR1 is LNHDA and CDR2 SQIVND (reference sequence). CDR3 length: 12 residues. The ends were cut back, 5 bases at V and 2 bases at J, with 6 bases in the middle. CDR3 sequence: CASSFGNYGYTF. The CDR3 DNA reads TGTGCCAGTAGTTTCGGGAACTATGGCTACACCTTC.

The V gene is TRBV5-5, the J gene TRBJ2-5; the match to TRBD2 covers 9 bases. There are 17 residues in the CDR3. CDR1 is SGHKS and CDR2 is YYEKEE in the germline V gene (reference sequence). V lost 4 bases to trimming and J lost 5 bases; unmatched junction nucleotides: 15. The chain's CDR3 is CASSSMRGREGFETQYF. In DNA form, the CDR3 reads TGTGCCAGCAGCAGTATGAGGGGGCGGGAGGGGTTTGAGACCCAGTACTTC.

The rearrangement joins TRBV19 to TRBJ2-1; 14 nucleotides line up with TRBD2. Germline V lookup: CDR1 LNHDA, CDR2 SQIVND (reference sequence). The CDR3 consists of 16 residues. The junction had 4 bases not matched to a gene; V was cut back by 4 bases and J by 5 bases. The CDR3 region is CASSSRLAGGNNEQFF. The CDR3 region has the DNA TGTGCCAGTAGTAGTCGACTAGCGGGAGGGAACAATGAGCAGTTCTTC.

This clone was seen only a few times. The chain joins TRBV7-9 to TRBJ2-4; TRBD1 agrees at 7 bases. Germline loops: CDR1 SEHNR, CDR2 FQNEAQ (reference sequence). The V gene end was trimmed by 4 bases and the J gene end by 4 bases; junction bases not matched to a gene: 7. CDR3 length: 15 residues. The chain's CDR3 is CASSSAPGQKNIQYF. In DNA, the CDR3 is TGTGCCAGCAGCTCCGCCCCGGGACAGAAAAACATTCAGTACTTC.

V usage is TRBV11-2 and J usage is TRBJ2-5; the D gene is possibly TRBD1 (5 bases). The CDR3 spans 15 residues. Between the trimmed V and J ends, which lost 2 bases and 2 bases, there was a span of 12 bases. Germline V gives CDR1 SGHAT, CDR2 FQNNGV. The CDR3 here is CASSLWPGQQETQYF. As DNA, the CDR3 is TGTGCCAGCAGCTTATGGCCAGGGCAGCAAGAGACCCAGTACTTC.

In DNA form, the CDR3 reads TGCGCCAGCAGCCTCTTAGCGGGAGGTAAGGGTGAGCAGTTCTTC. Amino acids: CASSLLAGGKGEQFF. V and J are TRBV4-3 and TRBJ2-1, with 10 nucleotides matching TRBD2. There are 15 residues in the CDR3. Germline V gene sequence: CDR1 LGHNA, CDR2 YSLEER. V dropped 4 bases and J dropped 9; count of bases not matched to a gene: 9.

The chain links TRBV15 to TRBJ2-7, with 11 bases that match TRBD2. Trimming at V came to 5 bases and at J to 7 bases, leaving 7 bases not matched to a gene. Germline V lookup: CDR1 LNHNV, CDR2 YYDKDF (reference sequence). This CDR3 has 14 amino acids. CDR3 residues: CATSETSGKSEQYF. The CDR3, as DNA: TGTGCCACCAGCGAGACTAGCGGGAAGTCGGAGCAGTACTTC.

The chain recombines TRBV9 with TRBJ2-3; no reliable D call. CDR1 and CDR2 from the germline V gene are SGDLS and YYNGEE. There are 16 residues in the CDR3. The ends were cut back, 3 bases at V and 0 bases at J, with 14 bases in the middle. CDR3 loop: CASSDSRETSTDTQYF. The CDR3 DNA reads as TGTGCCAGCAGCGATTCCAGAGAGACTAGCACAGATACGCAGTATTTT.

The V gene is TRBV5-4, the J gene TRBJ2-1; a weak D match, TRBD2 (6 bases). The V gene's germline CDR1 is SGHNT and CDR2 YYREEE (reference sequence). The CDR3 length is 15 residues. Trimming pared 2 bases from V and 0 bases from J, leaving 9 bases between. The CDR3 reads CASSFGGSSYNEQFF. The CDR3 coding sequence is TGTGCCAGCAGCTTTGGAGGGAGCTCCTACAATGAGCAGTTCTTC.

The chain links TRBV19 to TRBJ2-3, with 11 positions matching TRBD1. The germline CDR1 and CDR2 sequences are LNHDA and SQIVND (reference sequence). The CDR3 length is 15 residues. Trimming took 6 bases from V and 5 from J; bases not matched to a gene: 7. The CDR3 is CASRGGDRGRDTQYF. DNA for the CDR3: TGTGCCAGTAGGGGAGGGGACAGGGGGAGAGATACGCAGTATTTT. Full variable domain (remainder filled in from reference TRBV19 and TRBJ2-3): DGGITQSPKYLFRKEGQNVTLSCEQNLNHDAMYWYRQDPGQGLRLIYYSQIVNDFQKGDIAEGYSVSREKKESFPLTVTSAQKNPTAFYLCASRGGDRGRDTQYFGPGTRLTVL.

The chain is built from TRBV10-1 and TRBJ1-6; D uncertain. The CDR3 spans 13 residues. The V gene's germline CDR1 is WNHNN and CDR2 SYGVQD (reference sequence). The germline V and J ends were trimmed by 0 bases and 11 bases, with 8 bases remaining between them. The CDR3 loop is CASSESAVAPLHF. In nucleotides, the CDR3 is TGCGCCAGCAGTGAGTCGGCTGTGGCACCCCTCCACTTT.

This clone was seen ten or more times. V gene TRBV19 combines with J gene TRBJ1-2, with a possible D match to TRBD1 (5 bases). V shed 7 bases and J shed 10 bases, with 22 bases lying between them. Germline lookup yields CDR1 LNHDA and CDR2 SQIVND (reference sequence). The CDR3 runs 14 residues. The CDR3 loop is CASTPQVGSMVYTF. The DNA of the CDR3 is TGTGCCAGTACCCCACAGGTTGGCTCTATGGTCTACACCTTC.

In the case of this clone: At one of its ends the junction is not consistent with the germline gene, which may arise from a read error. The V gene is TRBV28, the J gene TRBJ2-7; TRBD1 agrees at 8 bases. The V gene's germline CDR1 is MDHEN and CDR2 SYDVKM. The CDR3 is 15 amino acids. The CDR3: CASILTGTGSHEQYF. CDR3 nucleotide sequence: TGTGCCAGCATTTTAACCGGGACAGGCTCCCACGAGCAGTACTTC.

The chain combines TRBV3-1 (or the pseudogene TRBV3-2) with TRBJ1-5, with D possibly TRBD1 on 5 matching bases. Deletions cut 4 bases from V and 7 bases from J, with 26 bases between. Germline CDR1 LGHDT, CDR2 YNNKEL (reference sequence). This CDR3 is built from 18 residues. This chain's CDR3 is CASSPARRAGIGGQPQHF. DNA for the CDR3: TGTGCCAGCAGCCCCGCCCGGAGGGCAGGGATCGGCGGACAGCCCCAGCATTTT.

This chain links TRBV16 with TRBJ1-3, with no clear D. Germline V gene sequence: CDR1 KGHSY, CDR2 FQNENV. This CDR3 region has 13 residues. V was cut by 0 bases and J by 4 bases, with 4 bases left in between. As DNA, the CDR3 is TGTGCCAGCAGCCAATCTACAGGAAACACCATATATTTT. Protein product: CASSQSTGNTIYF.

The chain couples TRBV28 to TRBJ2-1, with 15 bases that match TRBD2. Germline V gene sequence: CDR1 MDHEN, CDR2 SYDVKM. With 2 bases clipped from V and 10 bases from J, the junction kept 9 bases outside the gene matches. This CDR3 region has 17 residues. CDR3 bases: TGTGCCAGCAGTTTAACCCAGGGGACTAGCGGGAGGAGGGAGCAGTTCTTC. This codes for CASSLTQGTSGRREQFF.